This entry concerns a single T cell receptor (beta chain). The antigen remains unidentified. Additional DNA sequences in this sample encode the identical CDR3. These data come from a study of T cell responses to AZD1222 COVID-19 vaccine. The study, taken as a whole, reports: The donors showed a predominance of white British ancestry and of females, with possible underestimation of clonal diversity.

The V gene lost 1 base and the J gene lost 0 bases, with 6 bases spanning the gap. The V gene's germline CDR1 is SEHNR and CDR2 FQNEAQ (reference sequence). The CDR3 has 15 residues. Using immunoSEQ multiplex PCR, the repertoire was profiled, and TCRdb retains in-frame clones only, with some absent. The sample includes some 91,000 clones, over 85% of them seen just once. The sequence came from an adult in good health. Sequenced material: peripheral blood, taken on day 0 of AZD1222 vaccination. This sequence joins TRBV7-9 and TRBJ1-4; the D is unclear. The CDR3 coding sequence is TGTGCCAGCAGCTTAGGCCTGGCAACTAATGAAAAACTGTTTTTT. Translated, it gives CASSLGLATNEKLFF.